This T cell receptor (beta chain) was profiled in a study of beta chain features in type 1 diabetes. A sort by CD45RO/CCR7/CD25/CD127/CD95/CD27 yielded CD4+ naive, central memory, regulatory and stem cell-like memory cells. TCRB transcripts that were expressed got sequenced, as all of the isolated RNA had been reverse transcribed. This table comes from immunoSEQ multiplex PCR, and its TCRdb copy is limited to in-frame clones, with some not included. The top ten clones hold about 0.025% of a sample with 900,000 or so clones, roughly 15% of them seen once. This clone has more than one count but fewer than ten. Germline V gene sequence: CDR1 MNHNS, CDR2 SASEGT. Trimming took off 5 bases at V and 4 bases at J, with 17 bases between the two ends. CDR3 length: 15 amino acids.

The J gene is TRBJ2-5, the V gene TRBV6-1; D may correspond to TRBD1 or TRBD2 (6 bases each). Sequencing input: naive CD4+ T cells from blood. This receptor was taken from a woman between 18 and 29 years old in good health. The CDR3 coding sequence is TGTGCCAGCAGTATCCCGAGGGGGGACCGAGAGACCCAGTACTTC. Translating gives CASSIPRGDRETQYF.